These T cell receptor beta chains were read from a single sample in a study of shared clonotypes between healthy human individuals. Only in-frame clones appear in the TCRdb table, and some are missing; sequencing was by immunoSEQ multiplex PCR. Here the sample spans some 2.4 million clones, approximately 93% being singletons. Sequences were obtained from naive CD4+ T cells from PBMCs. Receptor source: a man aged 18-30 years in good health. Some clones in this sample may be carry-over from other donors' samples. CDR3s include the opening cysteine and the closing phenylalanine or tryptophan. A D gene is named only where the DNA matches it firmly.

D | length | J | V | DNA | CDR3
TRBD1 | 18 | TRBJ1-6 | TRBV9 | TGTGCCAGCAGCGTAGCCCCACAGGGGGCGTGGGGTAATTCACCCCTCCACTTT | CASSVAPQGAWGNSPLHF
NA | 14 | TRBJ2-7 | TRBV11-2 | TGTGCCAGCAGCCCCGAGGACTGGACCTACGAGCAGTACTTC | CASSPEDWTYEQYF
TRBD1 | 13 | TRBJ1-1 | TRBV29-1 | TGCAGCGCTGGAGGGGACAGGCGGACTGAAGCTTTCTTT | CSAGGDRRTEAFF
NA | 12 | TRBJ2-1 | TRBV12-5 | TGTGCTAGTGGACCAACGTGGGGTGAGCAGTTCTTC | CASGPTWGEQFF
NA | 13 | TRBJ2-3 | TRBV29-1 | TGCAGCGTTGACAGTCCCCCGGTAGATACGCAGTATTTT | CSVDSPPVDTQYF
NA | 13 | TRBJ1-4 | TRBV18 | TGTGCCAGCTCAATTGCAACTAATGAAAAACTGTTTTTT | CASSIATNEKLFF
NA | 12 | TRBJ1-4 | TRBV11-2 | TGTGCCAGCAGCCCGGGGAATGAAAAACTGTTTTTT | CASSPGNEKLFF
TRBD2 | 15 | TRBJ2-7 | TRBV28 | TGTGCCAGCGGTCCGTGGACTAGCGGAGGGCTCGAGCAGTACTTC | CASGPWTSGGLEQYF
NA | 15 | TRBJ1-2 | TRBV5-8 | TGTGCCAGCAGCTTGGCCAGCAGCCTTAACTATGGCTACACCTTC | CASSLASSLNYGYTF
TRBD1 | 13 | TRBJ1-1 | TRBV5-1 | TGCGCCAGCAGGCGTACAGGGGGCACTGAAGCTTTCTTT | CASRRTGGTEAFF
NA | 14 | TRBJ2-1 | TRBV7-2 | TGTGCCAGCAGCTTAGATTATCGAGGGAATGAGCAGTTCTTC | CASSLDYRGNEQFF
NA | 15 | TRBJ1-4 | TRBV9 | TGTGCCAGCAGCCTTCGGGGGAAGGTTAATGAAAAACTGTTTTTT | CASSLRGKVNEKLFF
TRBD1 | 15 | TRBJ2-7 | TRBV9 | TGTGCCAGCAGCCTTAGGGACAGGGGCACCTACGAGCAGTACTTC | CASSLRDRGTYEQYF
NA | 14 | TRBJ2-7 | TRBV7-8 | TGTGCCAGCAGCTTAACCCACCGGATCTACGAGCAGTACTTC | CASSLTHRIYEQYF
NA | 16 | TRBJ1-5 | TRBV11-2 | TGTGCCAGCAGCTTAGTATCGGGGGGGGCTAATCAGCCCCAGCATTTT | CASSLVSGGANQPQHF
TRBD2 | 17 | TRBJ2-1 | TRBV7-9 | TGTGCCAGCAGCTTAGGGAGGACTAAGCGGGAGTATGATGAGCAGTTCTTC | CASSLGRTKREYDEQFF
NA | 16 | TRBJ2-7 | TRBV19 | TGTGCCAGTAGTATCGTCTTGCGAGAGGCCGCCTACGAGCAGTACTTC | CASSIVLREAAYEQYF